These 20 T cell receptor beta chains were sequenced from one sample in a study of blood T cells in healthy people across ages. The authors ran a second PCR of roughly 7 to 11 cycles using a sample-barcoded 5' primer and a J-beta primer mix. TCRdb re-derived calls from the 5' RACE reads in MiXCR, one entry per CDR3 protein. The table has 550,000 to 800,000 distinct CDR3 sequences, about 30% seen once. The material sequenced was blood. The origin of the receptors is an elderly woman in good health.

As concerns this clonotype: This sequence may be a read error, since a much larger clone differs from it by one base. This chain links TRBV15 with TRBJ2-1; the D gene is possibly TRBD2 (7 bases). The end of the DNA is better explained by TRBJ2-7, so the J call may be wrong. The CDR3 has 14 residues. The V gene's germline CDR1 is LNHNV and CDR2 YYDKDF (reference sequence). CDR3 region: CATSTRGPYNEQYF. The DNA for the CDR3 is TGTGCCACCAGCACGCGGGGGCCTTACAATGAGCAGTACTTC.

This clonotype has a handful of counts. The chain recombines TRBV6-1 with TRBJ2-2; D gene ambiguous. Looked up from germline, CDR1 is MNHNS and CDR2 is SASEGT. Trimming took off 5 bases at V and 0 bases at J, with 7 bases between the two ends. The CDR3 runs 14 residues. Written as DNA, the CDR3 is TGTGCCAGCAGTCGGGCGGCGAACACCGGGGAGCTGTTTTTT. It codes for CASSRAANTGELFF.

Concerning this clonotype: One base away lies a much larger clone, so this may be a sequencing read error. The rearrangement links TRBV6-6 to TRBJ1-5; a possible D gene is TRBD1 (5 bases). The V end was cut by 6 bases, the J end by 3 bases, with 18 bases between. Per germline, CDR1 MNHNY and CDR2 SVGAGI (reference sequence). This CDR3 has 16 residues. The CDR3 DNA is TGTGCCAGCAGCCACCGGGGGGGTGGGTTCAATCAGCCCCAGCATTTT. Translating it yields CASSHRGGGFNQPQHF.

About this clonotype: This may stem from a read error, because a much larger clone lies one nucleotide away. The chain couples TRBV29-1 to TRBJ2-3, with TRBD1 matching 9 bases. V shed 7 bases, J shed 2 bases, and the junction held 7 bases outside the gene matches. The germline CDR1 and CDR2 sequences are SQVTM and ANQGSEA. The CDR3 extends over 14 amino acids. CDR3 region: CSAVWDRVTDTQYF. CDR3 in DNA: TGCAGCGCTGTTTGGGACAGGGTCACAGATACGCAGTATTTT.

In its sample, this clonotype was seen a few times. This chain links TRBV7-3 with TRBJ2-7; 9 bases agree with TRBD2. Per germline, CDR1 SGHTA and CDR2 FQGTGA. This CDR3 comprises 11 residues. CDR3 residues: CDRGGGYEQYF. In DNA form, the CDR3 reads TGTGATCGCGGGGGGGGCTACGAGCAGTACTTC.

This clonotype was seen at least ten times. J is TRBJ2-7 and V is TRBV12-3 or TRBV12-4; maybe TRBD1 (5 bases). Trimming left V 2 bases short and J 2 bases short, with 10 bases between. CDR3 length equals 14 residues. CDR3 amino acids: CASSLSLDTYEQYF. CDR3 coding DNA: TGTGCCAGCAGTTTAAGTCTGGACACCTACGAGCAGTACTTC.

The rearrangement links TRBV5-1 to TRBJ1-2, with D hard to call. The CDR3 is 15 amino acids. CDR1 is SGHRS and CDR2 is YFSETQ in the germline V gene. The V end lost 4 bases, the J end lost 8 bases, and 21 bases lay between the germline ends. CDR3 DNA sequence: TGCGCCAGCAGCCCGTCGCGGAGGGTTCTAAGGGGCTACACCTTC. It encodes CASSPSRRVLRGYTF.

This clonotype was counted at least ten times. The CDR3: CASSLASQGWGEQYF. The CDR3 region has the DNA TGCGCCAGCAGCTTGGCCTCCCAGGGTTGGGGCGAGCAGTACTTC. J is TRBJ2-7 and V is TRBV5-1, with a possible D match to TRBD1 (5 bases). Germline CDR1 SGHRS, CDR2 YFSETQ. CDR3 length equals 15 residues. V was pared by 0 bases and J by 6 bases, with 16 bases between.

The rearrangement links TRBV12-3 or TRBV12-4 to TRBJ2-2; D tentatively fits TRBD1 or TRBD2 (5 bases each). V lost 6 bases, J lost 2 bases, and 13 bases lay in between. The CDR3 covers 15 residues. The CDR3 sequence: CASRGPGRNTGELFF. In DNA form, the CDR3 reads TGTGCCAGCAGGGGGCCGGGACGCAACACCGGGGAGCTGTTTTTT.

This clonotype was detected ten times or more. The chain couples TRBV6-2 or TRBV6-3 to TRBJ2-5, with D maybe TRBD2 (6 bases). Germline V gene lookup returns CDR1 MNHEY and CDR2 SVGEGT. The CDR3 contains 14 residues. V gave up 6 bases and J gave up 5 bases, with 16 bases separating them. CDR3 DNA: TGTGCCAGCAGACGGGGGAGTTGGCTGGAGACCCAGTACTTC. Its translation: CASRRGSWLETQYF.

This clonotype was detected ten times or more. The chain is built from TRBV20-1 and TRBJ2-7; D is perhaps TRBD1 (5 bases). This CDR3 has 13 residues. Trimming cost V 3 bases and J 3 bases, with 12 bases left between them. The germline gives CDR1 DFQATT, CDR2 SNEGSKA (reference sequence). The CDR3: CSASGAVDYEQYF. CDR3 coding DNA: TGCAGTGCTAGTGGGGCAGTAGACTACGAGCAGTACTTC.

A remark on this clonotype: The junction and the germline gene differ at one end; a read error may be behind it. The chain recombines TRBV4-2 with TRBJ1-2, with 7 bases identical to TRBD1. This CDR3 contains 15 residues. CDR1 LGHNA and CDR2 YNFKEQ come from the germline V gene. Here the CDR3 DNA reads TGTGTCAGCAGCCGAGGCACCGGGACAGCCTATGGCTACACCTTC. Translated, it gives CVSSRGTGTAYGYTF.

This clonotype was seen a few times. The V and J genes are TRBV4-2 and TRBJ2-2, with 9 bases that match TRBD2. The CDR3 contains 17 residues. The junction had 6 bases not matched to a gene; V was cut back by 1 base and J by 3 bases. Germline V gives CDR1 LGHNA, CDR2 YNFKEQ. Here the CDR3 DNA reads TGTGCCAGCAGCCAAGTGGGACTAGCTGCAGACACCGGGGAGCTGTTTTTT. Translated, it gives CASSQVGLAADTGELFF.

The CDR3 DNA reads TGCAGTGCCCCCAAAGTGACAGGGGCTTCCTACGAGCAGTACTTC. Translating it yields CSAPKVTGASYEQYF. V is TRBV20-1 and J is TRBJ2-7, with 8 bases matching TRBD1. The CDR3 is 15 amino acids. From germline, CDR1 is DFQATT and CDR2 SNEGSKA (reference sequence). V shed 6 bases, J shed 1 base, and the junction held 11 bases outside the gene matches.

This clonotype showed up many times. The chain recombines TRBV12-3 or TRBV12-4 with TRBJ1-2; D might be TRBD1 (6 bases). The CDR3 runs 13 residues. V was trimmed by 6 bases and J by 4 bases, leaving 12 bases between them. CDR3: CASRTTGIYGYTF. The CDR3, as DNA: TGTGCCAGCAGGACTACAGGGATCTATGGCTACACCTTC.

This clonotype has a count of ten or more. The chain couples TRBV20-1 to TRBJ2-7, with 9 bases fitting TRBD2. The CDR3 is made up of 15 amino acids. Germline CDR1 is DFQATT and CDR2 is SNEGSKA (reference sequence). J gave up 5 bases and V 0 bases, and 8 bases lay outside the gene matches. CDR3 loop: CSAREGRGGTHEQYF. CDR3 in DNA: TGCAGTGCTAGAGAAGGGCGGGGGGGGACCCACGAGCAGTACTTC.

Points on this clonotype: A much larger clone differs by one base, so this may be a read error. The rearrangement uses TRBV7-2 and TRBJ1-4; TRBD1 aligns across 11 bases. CDR3 length: 15 amino acids. CDR1 SGHTA and CDR2 FQGNSA come from the germline V gene. The CDR3 is CASSPGQGAIEKRFF. DNA of the CDR3: TGTGCCAGCAGCCCCGGACAGGGGGCAATTGAAAAACGGTTTTTT.

This clonotype was observed a handful of times. Relative to the germline gene, one junction end is altered; a read error may explain this. The chain is built from TRBV10-3 and TRBJ1-5; TRBD1 is a possible D gene (6 bases). From germline, CDR1 is ENHRY and CDR2 SYGVKD. There are 16 residues in the CDR3. Written as DNA, the CDR3 is TGTGCCATCAGCCCCGGGACCGGGGGGGACAATCGGCCCCAGCATTTT. This gives the protein CAISPGTGGDNRPQHF.

The CDR3 loop reads CASSYSIGAPRGRASDTQYF. For the CDR3, the DNA is TGTGCCAGCAGTTACTCGATTGGGGCCCCTCGAGGGAGGGCTTCAGATACGCAGTATTTT. The chain recombines TRBV6-2 or TRBV6-3 with TRBJ2-3, with 7 nucleotides matching TRBD2. The V gene's germline CDR1 is MNHEY and CDR2 SVGEGT. The CDR3 loop spans 20 amino acids. J was trimmed by 4 bases and V by 0 bases; bases with no gene match: 19.

This chain connects TRBV20-1 to TRBJ1-1; D may be TRBD1 (5 bases). The CDR3 consists of 15 residues. The germline gives CDR1 DFQATT, CDR2 SNEGSKA (reference sequence). V lost 3 bases and J 5 bases, leaving 19 bases between the germline ends. CDR3 loop: CSASHPGPGRTEAFF. CDR3 in DNA: TGCAGTGCTAGTCATCCGGGACCAGGGAGGACTGAAGCTTTCTTT.